A selection of T cell receptor beta chains follows, all from one sample in a study of blood T cell repertoires in COVID-19. Measured with immunoSEQ multiplex PCR; TCRdb has only the in-frame clones, and not every one. The table lists 150,000 to 200,000 clones, approximately 91% of them singletons, with 2% to 3% in the top ten. Specimen: peripheral blood. Every receptor here comes from a man aged 18 to 29 with acute or convalescent COVID-19. The CDR3 runs from the conserved cysteine through the conserved F or W. The D gene is left open where the match is weak. The size entry is marked missing in some rows and otherwise reads once, few, many or a size class.

TRBV25-1	few	TRBD2	TRBJ2-3	CASSDGGLANLTDTQYF	TGTGCCAGCAGTGACGGGGGACTAGCTAACCTCACAGATACGCAGTATTTT
TRBV5-4	.	.	TRBJ1-4	CASSSRQENEKLFF	TGTGCCAGCAGCTCCCGACAGGAGAATGAAAAACTGTTTTTT
TRBV7-9	.	.	TRBJ1-1	CASSSSGSGAEAFF	TGTGCCAGCAGCTCTTCAGGGTCAGGAGCTGAAGCTTTCTTT
TRBV27	.	.	TRBJ2-3	CASPPDRSAPWDTQYF	TGTGCCAGCCCCCCCGACAGGTCCGCACCCTGGGATACGCAGTATTTT
TRBV5-4	once	.	TRBJ1-3	CASSLDSAISGNTIYF	TGTGCCAGCAGCCTAGACAGTGCCATCTCTGGAAACACCATATATTTT
TRBV27	.	TRBD2	TRBJ2-2	CASRRRGDSTGELFF	TGTGCCAGCAGGCGACGGGGGGATAGCACCGGGGAGCTGTTTTTT
TRBV9	.	TRBD1	TRBJ2-7	CASSVGGTGTYYEQYF	TGTGCCAGCAGCGTCGGCGGGACAGGGACCTACTACGAGCAGTACTTC
TRBV25-1	.	.	TRBJ1-1	CASRSQIEAFF	TGTGCCAGCAGATCCCAGATTGAAGCTTTCTTT
TRBV7-9	.	.	TRBJ1-1	CASSPVRGMNTEAFF	TGTGCCAGCAGCCCCGTTAGGGGAATGAACACTGAAGCTTTCTTT
TRBV9	once	TRBD1	TRBJ1-2	CASSVPTGDSYGYTF	TGTGCCAGCAGCGTACCCACAGGGGACAGCTATGGCTACACCTTC
TRBV6-5	.	.	TRBJ1-4	CASSFGRGLKLFF	TGTGCCAGCAGTTTTGGGAGGGGTTTGAAACTGTTTTTT
TRBV7-9	.	.	TRBJ1-1	CASSLAGQLNTEAFF	TGTGCCAGCAGCTTAGCGGGGCAGTTGAACACTGAAGCTTTCTTT
TRBV18	.	TRBD1	TRBJ1-1	CASSPYFRGPNTEAFF	TGTGCCAGCTCACCATATTTCAGGGGGCCGAACACTGAAGCTTTCTTT
TRBV7-9	.	TRBD1	TRBJ1-3	CASSLEGTVRNTIYF	TGTGCCAGCAGCTTAGAGGGGACAGTGAGAAACACCATATATTTT
TRBV29-1	.	.	TRBJ2-7	CSVESRGTYEQYF	TGCAGCGTTGAATCCAGGGGAACCTACGAGCAGTACTTC
TRBV4-1	.	TRBD1	TRBJ2-7	CASSQAPPAGTGDHEQYF	TGCGCCAGCAGCCAAGCCCCACCCGCCGGGACAGGTGACCACGAGCAGTACTTC
TRBV5-1	.	.	TRBJ2-7	CASSLVEGSTTYEQYF	TGCGCCAGCAGCTTGGTGGAAGGGTCGACTACCTACGAGCAGTACTTC
TRBV5-1	once	.	TRBJ2-7	CASSLVVSHEQYF	TGCGCCAGCAGCTTGGTAGTGTCCCACGAGCAGTACTTC
TRBV7-2	once	.	TRBJ2-7	CASSLAARGTNWRDSPSYEQYF	TGTGCCAGCAGCTTAGCGGCGCGGGGGACAAACTGGCGGGACTCTCCGTCCTACGAGCAGTACTTC
TRBV18	.	TRBD1	TRBJ2-1	CASSPRDRGNNEQFF	TGTGCCAGCTCACCCCGGGACAGGGGAAACAATGAGCAGTTCTTC
TRBV11-2	.	TRBD1	TRBJ1-1	CASSLLQGVVTEAFF	TGTGCCAGCAGCTTACTACAGGGGGTAGTAACTGAAGCTTTCTTT
TRBV18	.	.	TRBJ2-5	CASSPAQAQETQYF	TGTGCCAGCTCACCAGCCCAGGCCCAAGAGACCCAGTACTTC
TRBV6-2/TRBV6-3	.	.	TRBJ1-6	CASSFRGTSQEARATSPLHF	TGTGCCAGCAGTTTTCGCGGGACTTCACAGGAGGCGAGGGCTACGTCACCCCTCCACTTT
TRBV30	.	.	TRBJ1-5	CAWSEQGIGSNQPQHF	TGTGCCTGGAGTGAGCAGGGCATCGGGAGCAATCAGCCCCAGCATTTT
TRBV19	.	.	TRBJ1-4	CASSPTSTNEKLFF	TGTGCCAGTAGTCCGACATCAACTAATGAAAAACTGTTTTTT
TRBV27	.	.	TRBJ1-2	CASSPASGVLGYGYTF	TGTGCCAGCAGTCCTGCATCAGGGGTTTTGGGCTATGGCTACACCTTC
TRBV6-5	.	.	TRBJ2-7	CASRRGTGQSYEQYF	TGTGCCAGCAGGAGGGGGACCGGCCAATCCTACGAGCAGTACTTC
TRBV7-2	.	.	TRBJ1-1	CASSYQGGNTEAFF	TGTGCCAGCAGCTACCAAGGGGGGAACACTGAAGCTTTCTTT
TRBV3-1/TRBV3-2	.	TRBD2	TRBJ2-3	CASSRRGLAGGASTDTQYF	TGTGCCAGCAGCCGAAGGGGACTAGCGGGAGGGGCGAGCACAGATACGCAGTATTTT
TRBV18	once	.	TRBJ2-7	CASSVGGGNEQYF	TGTGCCAGCTCCGTAGGTGGAGGAAACGAGCAGTACTTC
TRBV7-6	.	TRBD2	TRBJ2-7	CASSLSGGDLNEQYF	TGTGCCAGCAGCCTTAGCGGGGGGGACTTGAACGAGCAGTACTTC